This T cell receptor beta chain is from a study of control samples from healthy donors and cancer patients. TCRdb's copy holds only in-frame clones and misses some; the assay was immunoSEQ multiplex PCR. The data hold about 140,000 clones, with 91% observed a single time. Germline assignment: CDR1 MGHRA and CDR2 YSYEKL. V lost 3 bases, J lost 2 bases, and 13 bases lay in between. CDR3 length: 15 residues. The V gene is TRBV4-1, the J gene TRBJ1-1, with a tentative D call TRBD1 (5 bases). Sequencing was carried out using blood. The receptor was derived from a man younger than 35 in good health. The CDR3 loop is CASSQERQLNTEAFF. The CDR3, as DNA: TGCGCCAGCAGCCAGGAGCGACAGCTCAACACTGAAGCTTTCTTT.